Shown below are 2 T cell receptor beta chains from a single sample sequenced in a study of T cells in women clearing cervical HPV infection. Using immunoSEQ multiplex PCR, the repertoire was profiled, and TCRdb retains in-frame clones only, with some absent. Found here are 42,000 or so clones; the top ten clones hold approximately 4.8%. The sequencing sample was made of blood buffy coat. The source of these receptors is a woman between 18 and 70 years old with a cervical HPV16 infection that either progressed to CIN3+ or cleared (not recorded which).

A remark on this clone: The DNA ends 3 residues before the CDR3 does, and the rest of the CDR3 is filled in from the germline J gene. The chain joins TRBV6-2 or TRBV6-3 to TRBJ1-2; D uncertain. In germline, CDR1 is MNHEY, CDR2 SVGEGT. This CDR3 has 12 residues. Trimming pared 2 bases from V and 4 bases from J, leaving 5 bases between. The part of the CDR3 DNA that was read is TGTGCCAGCAGTTACGTGGCCTATGGC. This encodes CASSYVAYG. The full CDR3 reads CASSYVAYGYTF.

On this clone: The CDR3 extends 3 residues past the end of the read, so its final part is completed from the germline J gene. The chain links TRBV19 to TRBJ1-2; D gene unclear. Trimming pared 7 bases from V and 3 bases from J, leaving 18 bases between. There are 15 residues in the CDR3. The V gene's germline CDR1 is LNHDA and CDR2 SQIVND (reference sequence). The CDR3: CASTRSATGDYGYTF. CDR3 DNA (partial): TGTGCCAGTACCCGGTCGGCAACCGGGGACTATGGC.